The clone carrying this T cell receptor (beta chain) has a count of ten or more. Unique molecular identifiers were built into the TCRbeta library. One entry per CDR3 protein, called by TCRdb with MiXCR from the PCR reads. The data show roughly 300,000 distinct CDR3 sequences, around 10% seen once. This CDR3 has 12 residues. V lost 7 bases to trimming and J lost 1 base, with 4 bases between them. Germline V lookup: CDR1 ENHRY, CDR2 SYGVKD. This specimen comes from a study of T-cell reconstitution after alpha-beta-depleted transplantation in children. Here the sequenced sample was PBMCs from the stem cell graft donor, taken from the stem cell graft. The chain links TRBV10-3 to TRBJ2-2; D is ambiguous. This sequence originates from a human donor who donated a stem cell graft to a child with acute lymphoblastic leukemia. The CDR3 coding sequence is TGTGCCATCACGGAGAACACCGGGGAGCTGTTTTTT. Its protein product is CAITENTGELFF.